The 3 T cell receptor beta chains presented below share a single source sample, sequenced in a study of beta chain features in type 1 diabetes. Investigators reverse transcribed all isolated RNA, so they sequenced expressed TCRB transcripts. Only in-frame clones appear in the TCRdb table, and some are missing; sequencing was by immunoSEQ multiplex PCR. The sample has 860,000 or so clones, under 20% seen once. Sequences were obtained from naive CD4+ T cells from blood. Receptors were obtained from a woman aged 18-29 years in good health.

V usage is TRBV11-2 and J usage is TRBJ2-5; D remains ambiguous. Trimming pared 6 bases from V and 5 bases from J, leaving 4 bases between. This CDR3 has 10 amino acids. The germline gives CDR1 SGHAT, CDR2 FQNNGV. CDR3 loop: CASRGETQYF. CDR3 nucleotide sequence: TGTGCCAGCAGGGGGGAGACCCAGTACTTC.

This clone was detected only a few times. CDR3 DNA: TGTGCCAGCAGCCCTTACATCGGGACAGGCAATGAGCAGTTCTTC. Translated: CASSPYIGTGNEQFF. V is TRBV7-3 and J is TRBJ2-1; 8 positions match TRBD1. CDR1 is SGHTA, CDR2 FQGTGA, per germline. Losses at the gene ends were 5 bases for V and 6 bases for J; bases not matched to a gene: 9. The CDR3 spans 15 residues.

The chain recombines TRBV18 with TRBJ2-3; no clear D gene. V dropped 2 bases and J dropped 0 bases, with 9 bases sitting between them. Germline V gives CDR1 KGHSH, CDR2 LQKENI. The CDR3 runs to 15 residues. Here the CDR3 DNA reads TGTGCCAGCTCACCAAAGTTCGGCAGCACAGATACGCAGTATTTT. Its translation: CASSPKFGSTDTQYF.